This TCR beta chain appears in the sequencing data of a study of shared clonotypes between healthy human individuals. Study-wide points: Larger richness was generally estimated for naive than memory subsets.

CDR1 is WSHSY, CDR2 SAAADI, per germline. This CDR3 contains 12 residues. V was pared by 5 bases and J by 8 bases, with 12 bases between. Worth noting for this clone: Its target is unknown.

TCRdb's copy holds only in-frame clones and misses some; the assay was immunoSEQ multiplex PCR. The table has hundreds of thousands of clones, around 72% seen once. Specimen: memory CD4+ T cells sorted from blood. The subset: CD45RA-negative fraction. The rearrangement links TRBV10-2 to TRBJ2-5, with D unresolved. The sequence was obtained from a woman in her 30s in good health. The CDR3 is CASSPQGGTQYF. The CDR3 region has the DNA TGCGCCAGCAGTCCGCAAGGCGGTACCCAGTACTTC.